This T cell receptor beta chain was sequenced during a study of T cell responses to AZD1222 COVID-19 vaccine. This clone showed up just once. Its specificity is not known. Germline V gives CDR1 SNHLY, CDR2 FYNNEI. CDR3 length: 13 residues. The V gene lost 8 bases and the J gene lost 2 bases, with 12 bases spanning the gap. Findings of the study overall: Compared with day 0, the breadth and depth of the Spike-specific TCR repertoire rose significantly after two doses of AZD1222. Seropositive status at baseline applied to only five to seven AZD1222 recipients. A mostly white British donor set with more females was recruited, and clonal diversity was possibly underestimated.

Profiled with immunoSEQ multiplex PCR; TCRdb holds only in-frame clones, not every one. The table has tens of thousands of clones, 88% seen once; the top ten hold roughly 5.8%. The rearrangement joins TRBV2 to TRBJ2-5; D may match TRBD1 or TRBD2 (6 bases each). This receptor was identified in an adult in good health. Here the sequenced sample was peripheral blood, taken on day 0 of AZD1222 vaccination. The CDR3 DNA sequence: TGTGCCAGCGCTACAGGGAGGCAAGAGACCCAGTACTTC. Translation gives CASATGRQETQYF.